The T cell receptor beta chain under discussion was sequenced for a study of cytomegalovirus exposure and HLA in healthy donors. Clones were read by immunoSEQ multiplex PCR, and TCRdb kept only the in-frame ones, dropping some. The table includes about 110,000 clones, roughly 88% detected once. The V gene end was trimmed by 5 bases and the J gene end by 7 bases; junction bases not matched to a gene: 14. Germline CDR1 is SGDLS and CDR2 is YYNGEE. The CDR3 covers 17 residues. Findings and caveats of the study: For most TCR sequences rarity was the rule, although some public TCRs occurred in many donors. The classifier was said to identify cytomegalovirus status with high specificity and sensitivity.

Concerning this clone: Antigen: not known.

Material: PBMCs. This TCR derives from a woman aged 18 to 35 in good health and CMV-seronegative. V usage is TRBV9 and J usage is TRBJ2-2, with 10 bases aligning to TRBD1. The CDR3 loop is CASSKTGGAVEGGELFF. The CDR3 DNA follows: TGTGCCAGCAGTAAGACAGGGGGCGCGGTAGAAGGCGGGGAGCTGTTTTTT. The full variable domain, rest sourced from reference TRBV9 and TRBJ2-2, is DSGVTQTPKHLITATGQRVTLRCSPRSGDLSVYWYQQSLDQGLQFLIQYYNGEERAKGNILERFSAQQFPDLHSELNLSSLELGDSALYFCASSKTGGAVEGGELFFGEGSRLTVL.